The rows below give T cell receptor beta chains drawn from one sample of a study of blood T cell repertoires in COVID-19. Method: immunoSEQ multiplex PCR; TCRdb's copy keeps in-frame clones and lacks some. The sample yields approximately 250,000 clones, 80% to 90% seen once. Specimen: PBMCs or T cells enriched from blood (not recorded which). All receptors derive from a woman aged 25 to 45 with acute COVID-19. CDR3s include the opening cysteine and the closing phenylalanine or tryptophan. Each record gives: V gene, D gene, J gene, clone size, CDR3 protein, CDR3 DNA. A D gene is named only where the DNA matches it firmly. Expanded clones are given a class, and other clones once, few, many or no size at all.

TRBV3-1/TRBV3-2	TRBD2	TRBJ2-2	-	CASRAGLAGRNGELFF	TGTGCCAGCAGGGCGGGACTAGCGGGCCGAAACGGGGAGCTGTTTTTT
TRBV24-1	TRBD1	TRBJ1-2	-	CATSKTGGLDYGYTF	TGTGCCACCAGCAAAACAGGGGGTCTCGACTATGGCTACACCTTC
TRBV6-1	TRBD2	TRBJ2-1	-	CASSELAGGRIEQFF	TGTGCCAGCAGTGAACTAGCGGGAGGGAGGATTGAGCAGTTCTTC
TRBV7-9	TRBD1	TRBJ2-7	-	CASSPFEGAFEQYF	TGTGCCAGCAGCCCCTTCGAGGGGGCGTTCGAGCAGTACTTC
TRBV5-8	TRBD2	TRBJ2-3	-	CASSSGLAGAKDTQYF	TGTGCCAGCAGCTCGGGACTAGCGGGAGCCAAAGATACGCAGTATTTT
TRBV2	TRBD2	TRBJ2-3	-	CASQDSFGGRAWTDTQYF	TGTGCCAGCCAAGACTCCTTTGGCGGGAGGGCCTGGACAGATACGCAGTATTTT
TRBV12-3/TRBV12-4	TRBD1	TRBJ2-1	-	CASRGQGADEQFF	TGTGCCAGCAGAGGACAGGGGGCGGATGAGCAGTTCTTC
TRBV7-2	TRBD2	TRBJ2-2	-	CASSHGLAGAGELFF	TGTGCCAGCAGCCACGGACTAGCGGGAGCCGGGGAGCTGTTTTTT
TRBV28	-	TRBJ1-3	-	CASSRTVSGNTIYF	TGTGCCAGCAGTCGGACAGTCTCTGGAAACACCATATATTTT
TRBV27	TRBD2	TRBJ2-1	once	CASSPESGNSYNEQFF	TGTGCCAGCAGTCCCGAGAGCGGGAACTCCTACAATGAGCAGTTCTTC
TRBV28	TRBD2	TRBJ2-7	once	CASSFSRTSGRSYEQYF	TGTGCCAGCAGTTTTTCTCGGACTAGCGGGAGGTCGTACGAGCAGTACTTC
TRBV3-1/TRBV3-2	TRBD2	TRBJ2-2	-	CASSWTSSNTGELFF	TGTGCCAGCAGCTGGACTAGCTCGAACACCGGGGAGCTGTTTTTT
TRBV5-4	TRBD2	TRBJ2-5	-	CASSQLAGDIETQYF	TGTGCCAGCAGCCAATTAGCGGGAGATATTGAGACCCAGTACTTC
TRBV5-1	TRBD1	TRBJ2-1	-	CASSRVGQGYNEQFF	TGCGCCAGCAGTAGGGTCGGACAGGGGTACAATGAGCAGTTCTTC
TRBV7-9	TRBD2	TRBJ2-1	-	CASSAPSGRVDNEQFF	TGTGCCAGCAGCGCACCTAGCGGGAGGGTTGACAATGAGCAGTTCTTC
TRBV6-2/TRBV6-3	TRBD1	TRBJ1-4	-	CASSFRAGTGTLNEKLFF	TGTGCCAGCAGTTTTCGCGCCGGGACAGGGACCCTAAATGAAAAACTGTTTTTT
TRBV7-2	-	TRBJ1-1	-	CASSLSRNTEAFF	TGTGCCAGCAGCTTATCCAGGAACACTGAAGCTTTCTTT
TRBV28	-	TRBJ2-7	-	CASSLTGRYNEQYF	TGTGCCAGCAGTTTGACAGGAAGGTACAACGAGCAGTACTTC
TRBV27	TRBD1	TRBJ2-7	-	CASSPGTGTHEQYF	TGTGCCAGCAGCCCGGGGACAGGGACCCACGAGCAGTACTTC
TRBV12-5	-	TRBJ1-1	-	CASGLGAREAFF	TGTGCTAGTGGTTTGGGGGCCCGGGAAGCTTTCTTT
TRBV13	-	TRBJ2-1	-	CASSSPSTISYNEQFF	TGTGCCAGCAGCTCTCCTTCGACTATTTCCTACAATGAGCAGTTCTTC
TRBV5-1	TRBD2	TRBJ2-1	-	CASSFIAGTYGEQFF	TGCGCCAGCAGCTTCATAGCGGGGACTTACGGTGAGCAGTTCTTC
TRBV5-1	TRBD2	TRBJ2-1	-	CASSRIAGGSHNEQFF	TGCGCCAGCAGTCGGATAGCGGGAGGTTCCCACAATGAGCAGTTCTTC